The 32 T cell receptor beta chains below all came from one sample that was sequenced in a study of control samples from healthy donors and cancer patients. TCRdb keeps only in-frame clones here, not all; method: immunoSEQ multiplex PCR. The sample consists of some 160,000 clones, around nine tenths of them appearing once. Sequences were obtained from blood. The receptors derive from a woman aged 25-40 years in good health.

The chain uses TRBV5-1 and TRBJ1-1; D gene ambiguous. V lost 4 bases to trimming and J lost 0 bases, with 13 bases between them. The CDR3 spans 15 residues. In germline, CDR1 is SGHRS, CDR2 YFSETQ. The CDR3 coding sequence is TGCGCCAGCAGCCCAGGAGCTAGGGTGAACACTGAAGCTTTCTTT. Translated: CASSPGARVNTEAFF.

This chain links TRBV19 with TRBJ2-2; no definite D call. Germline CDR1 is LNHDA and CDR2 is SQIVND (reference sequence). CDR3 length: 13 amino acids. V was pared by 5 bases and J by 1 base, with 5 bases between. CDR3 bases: TGTGCCAGTAGTGCCCAGAACACCGGGGAGCTGTTTTTT. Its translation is CASSAQNTGELFF.

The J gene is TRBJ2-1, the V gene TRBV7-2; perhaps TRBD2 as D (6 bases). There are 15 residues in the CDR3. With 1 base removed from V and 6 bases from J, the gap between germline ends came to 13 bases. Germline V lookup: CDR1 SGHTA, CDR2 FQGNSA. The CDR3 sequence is CASSLGLAPTNEQFF. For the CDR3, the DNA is TGTGCCAGCAGCTTAGGGCTAGCGCCTACCAATGAGCAGTTCTTC.

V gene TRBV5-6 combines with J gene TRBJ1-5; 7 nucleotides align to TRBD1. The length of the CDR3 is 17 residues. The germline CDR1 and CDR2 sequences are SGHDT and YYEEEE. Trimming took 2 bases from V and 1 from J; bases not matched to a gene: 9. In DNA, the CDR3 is TGTGCCAGCAGCTTTCGGTCAGGGGGGGAGAGCAATCAGCCCCAGCATTTT. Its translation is CASSFRSGGESNQPQHF.

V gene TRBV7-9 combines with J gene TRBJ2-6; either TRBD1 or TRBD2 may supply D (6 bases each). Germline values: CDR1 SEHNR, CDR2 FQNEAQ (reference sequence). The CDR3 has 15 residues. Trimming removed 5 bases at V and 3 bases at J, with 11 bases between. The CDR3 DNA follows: TGTGCCAGCAGCACAGGGACTGGTGGGGCCAACGTCCTGACTTTC. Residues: CASSTGTGGANVLTF.

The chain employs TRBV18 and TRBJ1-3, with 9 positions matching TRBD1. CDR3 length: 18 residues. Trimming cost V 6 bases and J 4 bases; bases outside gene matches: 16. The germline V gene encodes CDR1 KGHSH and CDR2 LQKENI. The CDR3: CASSRIVTGTGYGNTIYF. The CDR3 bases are TGTGCCAGCTCCAGGATAGTGACCGGGACAGGGTACGGAAACACCATATATTTT.

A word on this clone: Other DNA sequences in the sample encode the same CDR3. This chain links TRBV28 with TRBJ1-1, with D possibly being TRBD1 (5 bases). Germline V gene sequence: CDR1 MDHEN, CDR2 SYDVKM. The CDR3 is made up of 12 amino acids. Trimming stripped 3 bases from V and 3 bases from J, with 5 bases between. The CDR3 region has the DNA TGTGCCAGCAGTTTGGGGGACACTGAAGCTTTCTTT. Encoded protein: CASSLGDTEAFF.

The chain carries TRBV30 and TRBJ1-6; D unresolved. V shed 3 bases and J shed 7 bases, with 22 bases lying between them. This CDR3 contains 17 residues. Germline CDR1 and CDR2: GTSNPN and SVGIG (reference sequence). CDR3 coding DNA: TGTGCCTGGAGCGTCTTTCCGAGACCGAGGGCCAATTCACCCCTCCACTTT. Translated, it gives CAWSVFPRPRANSPLHF.

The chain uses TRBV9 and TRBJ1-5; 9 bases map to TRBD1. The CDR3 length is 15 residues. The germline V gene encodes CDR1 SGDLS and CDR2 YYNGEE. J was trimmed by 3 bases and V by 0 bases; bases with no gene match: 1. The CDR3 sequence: CASSVGTGVNQPQHF. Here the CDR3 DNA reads TGTGCCAGCAGCGTAGGGACAGGGGTCAATCAGCCCCAGCATTTT.

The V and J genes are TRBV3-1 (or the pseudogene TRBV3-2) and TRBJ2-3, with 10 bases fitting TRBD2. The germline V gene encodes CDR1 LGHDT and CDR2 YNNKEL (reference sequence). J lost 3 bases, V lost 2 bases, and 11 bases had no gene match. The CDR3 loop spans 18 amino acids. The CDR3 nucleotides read TGTGCCAGCAGCCAAACGATCGGTAGCGGGAGGCGTACAGATACGCAGTATTTT. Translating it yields CASSQTIGSGRRTDTQYF.

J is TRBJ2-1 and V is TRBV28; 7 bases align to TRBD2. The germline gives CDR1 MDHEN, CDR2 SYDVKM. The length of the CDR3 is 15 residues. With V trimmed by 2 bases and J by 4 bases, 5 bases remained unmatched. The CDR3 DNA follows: TGTGCCAGCAGTTTACTGGCTAGCGGTTACAATGAGCAGTTCTTC. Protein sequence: CASSLLASGYNEQFF.

This chain's CDR3 is CAWTALRGNTEAFF. The DNA for the CDR3 is TGTGCCTGGACCGCCCTCCGGGGCAACACTGAAGCTTTCTTT. The chain is built from TRBV30 and TRBJ1-1; possible D gene TRBD1, 5 bases. V was trimmed by 4 bases and J by 2 bases, leaving 14 bases between them. Germline V lookup: CDR1 GTSNPN, CDR2 SVGIG (reference sequence). This CDR3 has 14 residues.

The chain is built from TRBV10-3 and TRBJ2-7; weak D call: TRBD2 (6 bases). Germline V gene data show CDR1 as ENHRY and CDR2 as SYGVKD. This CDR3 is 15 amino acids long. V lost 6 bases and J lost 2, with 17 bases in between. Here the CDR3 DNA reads TGTGCCATCAGAGAACGGGACTCCCAACCCTACGAGCAGTACTTC. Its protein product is CAIRERDSQPYEQYF.

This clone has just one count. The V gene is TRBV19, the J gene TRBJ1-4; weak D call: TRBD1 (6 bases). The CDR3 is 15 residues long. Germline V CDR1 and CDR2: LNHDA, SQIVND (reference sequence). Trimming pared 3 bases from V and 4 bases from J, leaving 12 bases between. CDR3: CASSIWGRGNEKLFF. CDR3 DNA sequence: TGTGCCAGTAGTATCTGGGGCAGGGGTAATGAAAAACTGTTTTTT.

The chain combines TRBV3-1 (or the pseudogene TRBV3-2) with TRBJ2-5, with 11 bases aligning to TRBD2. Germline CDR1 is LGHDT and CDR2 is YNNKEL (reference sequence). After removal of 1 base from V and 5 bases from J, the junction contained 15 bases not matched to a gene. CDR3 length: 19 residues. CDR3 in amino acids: CASSQVRTGLAGGEETQYF. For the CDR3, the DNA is TGTGCCAGCAGCCAAGTAAGGACTGGGCTAGCGGGAGGAGAGGAGACCCAGTACTTC.

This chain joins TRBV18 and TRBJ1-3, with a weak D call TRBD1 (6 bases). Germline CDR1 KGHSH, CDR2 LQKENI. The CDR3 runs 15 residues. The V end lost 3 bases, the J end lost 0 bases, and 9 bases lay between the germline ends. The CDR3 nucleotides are TGTGCCAGCTCACCTGGACAGATCTCTGGAAACACCATATATTTT. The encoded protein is CASSPGQISGNTIYF.

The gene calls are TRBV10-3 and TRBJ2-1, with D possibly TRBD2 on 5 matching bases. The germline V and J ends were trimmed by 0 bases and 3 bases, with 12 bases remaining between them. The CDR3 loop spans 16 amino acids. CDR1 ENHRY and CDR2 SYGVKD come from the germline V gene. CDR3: CAISESEGDGYNEQFF. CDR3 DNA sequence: TGTGCCATCAGTGAGTCTGAGGGCGATGGCTACAATGAGCAGTTCTTC.

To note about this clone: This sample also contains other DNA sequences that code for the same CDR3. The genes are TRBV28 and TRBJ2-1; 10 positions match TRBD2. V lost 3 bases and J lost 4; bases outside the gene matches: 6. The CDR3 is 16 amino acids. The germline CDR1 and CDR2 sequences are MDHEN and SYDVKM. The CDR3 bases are TGTGCCAGCAGTTTGCTGACTAGCGGGCTATACAATGAGCAGTTCTTC. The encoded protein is CASSLLTSGLYNEQFF.

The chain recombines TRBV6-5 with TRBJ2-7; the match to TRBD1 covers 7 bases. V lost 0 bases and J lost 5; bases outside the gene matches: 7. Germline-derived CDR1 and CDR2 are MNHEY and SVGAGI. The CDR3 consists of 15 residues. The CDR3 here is CASSYSSTGVDEQYF. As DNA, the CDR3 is TGTGCCAGCAGTTACTCGAGTACAGGGGTGGACGAGCAGTACTTC.

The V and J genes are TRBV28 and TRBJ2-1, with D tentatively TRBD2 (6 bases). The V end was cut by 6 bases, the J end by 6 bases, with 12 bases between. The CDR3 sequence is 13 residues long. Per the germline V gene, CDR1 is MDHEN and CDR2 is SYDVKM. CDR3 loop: CASSRRLVNEQFF. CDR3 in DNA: TGTGCCAGCAGCCGGAGACTAGTCAATGAGCAGTTCTTC.

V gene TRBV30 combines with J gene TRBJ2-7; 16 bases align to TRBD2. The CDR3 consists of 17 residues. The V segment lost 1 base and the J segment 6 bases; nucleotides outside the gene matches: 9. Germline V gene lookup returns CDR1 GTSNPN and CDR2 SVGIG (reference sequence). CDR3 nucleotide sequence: TGTGCCTGGAGTGAGGGACTAGCGGGAGGGCCCTCGGGCGAGCAGTACTTC. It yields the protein CAWSEGLAGGPSGEQYF.

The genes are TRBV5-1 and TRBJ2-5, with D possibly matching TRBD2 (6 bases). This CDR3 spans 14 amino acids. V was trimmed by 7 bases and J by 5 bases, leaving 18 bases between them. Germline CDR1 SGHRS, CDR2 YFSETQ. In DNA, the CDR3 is TGCGCCAGCCGAGGTGGAGGGGCGAAGGAGACCCAGTACTTC. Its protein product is CASRGGGAKETQYF.

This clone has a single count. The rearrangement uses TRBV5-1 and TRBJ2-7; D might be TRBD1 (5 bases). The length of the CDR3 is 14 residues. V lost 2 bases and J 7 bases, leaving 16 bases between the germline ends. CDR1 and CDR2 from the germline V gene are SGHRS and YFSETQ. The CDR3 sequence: CASSLAGALEEQYF. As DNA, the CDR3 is TGCGCCAGCAGCTTAGCTGGGGCACTGGAGGAGCAGTACTTC. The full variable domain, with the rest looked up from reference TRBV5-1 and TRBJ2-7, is KAGVTQTPRYLIKTRGQQVTLSCSPISGHRSVSWYQQTPGQGLQFLFEYFSETQRNKGNFPGRFSGRQFSNSRSEMNVSTLELGDSALYLCASSLAGALEEQYFGPGTRLTVT.

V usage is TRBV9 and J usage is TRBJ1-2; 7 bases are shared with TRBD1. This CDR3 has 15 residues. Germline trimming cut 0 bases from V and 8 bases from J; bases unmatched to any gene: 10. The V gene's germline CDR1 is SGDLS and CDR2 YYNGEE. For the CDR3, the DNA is TGTGCCAGCAGCGTAGAACAGGGGATAACGGGCGGCTACACCTTC. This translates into CASSVEQGITGGYTF.

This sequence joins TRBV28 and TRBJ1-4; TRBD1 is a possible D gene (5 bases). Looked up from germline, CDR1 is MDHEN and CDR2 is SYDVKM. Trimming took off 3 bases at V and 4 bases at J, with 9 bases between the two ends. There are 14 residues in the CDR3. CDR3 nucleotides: TGTGCCAGCAGTTTCGGGGGTAATAATGAAAAACTGTTTTTT. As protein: CASSFGGNNEKLFF.

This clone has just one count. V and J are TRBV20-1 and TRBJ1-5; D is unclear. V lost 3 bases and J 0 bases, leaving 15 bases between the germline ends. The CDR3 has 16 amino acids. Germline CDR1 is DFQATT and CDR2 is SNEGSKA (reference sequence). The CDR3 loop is CSASSQAPYSNQPQHF. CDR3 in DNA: TGCAGTGCTAGTAGTCAAGCACCGTATAGCAATCAGCCCCAGCATTTT.

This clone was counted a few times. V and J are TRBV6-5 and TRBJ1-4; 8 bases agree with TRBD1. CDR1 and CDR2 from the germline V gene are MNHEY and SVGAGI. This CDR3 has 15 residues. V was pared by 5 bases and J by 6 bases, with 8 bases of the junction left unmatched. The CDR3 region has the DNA TGTGCCAGCAGTCGCCTCGGACAGGGATATGAAAAACTGTTTTTT. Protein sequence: CASSRLGQGYEKLFF.

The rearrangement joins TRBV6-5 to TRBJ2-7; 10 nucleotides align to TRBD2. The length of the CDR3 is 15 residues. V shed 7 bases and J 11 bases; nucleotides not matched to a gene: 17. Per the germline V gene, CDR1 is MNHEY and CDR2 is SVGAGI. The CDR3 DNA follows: TGTGCCAGCAATACCGCGGGGGATGCTAGCGGGAGTGAGTACTTC. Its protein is CASNTAGDASGSEYF.

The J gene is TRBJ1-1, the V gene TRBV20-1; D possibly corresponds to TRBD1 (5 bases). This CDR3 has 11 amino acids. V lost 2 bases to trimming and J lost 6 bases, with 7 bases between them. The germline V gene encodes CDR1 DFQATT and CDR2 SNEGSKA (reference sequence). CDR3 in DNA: TGCAGTGCTAGACAGGGCCCTGAAGCTTTCTTT. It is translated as CSARQGPEAFF.

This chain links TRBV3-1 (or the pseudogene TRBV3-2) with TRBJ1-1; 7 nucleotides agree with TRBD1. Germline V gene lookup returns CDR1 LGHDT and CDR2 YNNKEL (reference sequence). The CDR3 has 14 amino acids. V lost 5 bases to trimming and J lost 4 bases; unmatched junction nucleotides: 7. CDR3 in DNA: TGTGCCAGCAGCGCTCACAGGGGTGGCACTGAAGCTTTCTTT. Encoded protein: CASSAHRGGTEAFF.

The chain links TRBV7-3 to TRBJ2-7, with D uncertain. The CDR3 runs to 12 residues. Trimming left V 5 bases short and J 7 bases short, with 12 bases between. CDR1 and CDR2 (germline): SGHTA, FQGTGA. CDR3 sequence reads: CASSPFLREQYF. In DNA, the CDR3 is TGTGCCAGCAGCCCCTTCCTGAGGGAGCAGTACTTC.

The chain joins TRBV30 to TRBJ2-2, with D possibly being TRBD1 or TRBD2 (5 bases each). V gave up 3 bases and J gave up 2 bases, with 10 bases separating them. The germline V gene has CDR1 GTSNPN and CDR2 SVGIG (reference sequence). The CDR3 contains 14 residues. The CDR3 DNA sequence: TGTGCCTGGAGAAGGGACCGCAACACCGGGGAGCTGTTTTTT. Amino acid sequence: CAWRRDRNTGELFF.